Below are 30 T cell receptor beta chains sequenced from a single sample in a study of blood T cell repertoires in COVID-19. Some clones are missing from TCRdb's copy, which holds only in-frame ones; the method was immunoSEQ multiplex PCR. This table holds roughly 140,000 clones, around 83% found once. Material: peripheral blood. The source is a woman aged 45-65 years in a cohort sampled during active or convalescent COVID-19.

CDR3 in DNA: TGCAGTGCTAGTCCTCCGGGATCGAACACCGGGGAGCTGTTTTTT. Protein: CSASPPGSNTGELFF. The gene calls are TRBV20-1 and TRBJ2-2; possibly TRBD2 for D (5 bases). V lost 3 bases to trimming and J lost 0 bases, with 11 bases between them. The CDR3 is 15 amino acids. From germline, CDR1 is DFQATT and CDR2 SNEGSKA (reference sequence).

This chain joins TRBV3-1 (or the pseudogene TRBV3-2) and TRBJ2-7; 9 bases line up with TRBD1. Germline lookup yields CDR1 LGHDT and CDR2 YNNKEL (reference sequence). V was pared by 2 bases and J by 3 bases, with 2 bases of the junction left unmatched. The CDR3 runs 14 residues. CDR3 region: CASSQRGQGYEQYF. The CDR3, as DNA: TGTGCCAGCAGCCAACGGGGACAGGGCTACGAGCAGTACTTC.

This chain's CDR3 is CAWSGVGAEKLFF. CDR3 DNA: TGTGCCTGGAGTGGGGTAGGGGCTGAAAAACTGTTTTTT. The genes are TRBV30 and TRBJ1-4; a possible D gene is TRBD1 (5 bases). The germline V gene encodes CDR1 GTSNPN and CDR2 SVGIG (reference sequence). The CDR3 extends over 13 amino acids. V was shortened by 1 base and J by 7 bases, with 10 bases between the two germline ends.

The chain combines TRBV12-3 or TRBV12-4 with TRBJ1-1; 8 bases are a match to TRBD1. The J segment lost 10 bases and the V segment lost 5 bases, leaving 9 bases of the junction unmatched. The CDR3 is 13 amino acids. CDR3 nucleotide sequence: TGTGCCAGCAGTCGCCTGACAGGGGATGGAGCTTTCTTT. This encodes CASSRLTGDGAFF.

CDR3 residues: CASRRTPYSSYEQYF. The CDR3, as DNA: TGTGCCAGCCGCAGGACTCCTTATAGCTCCTACGAGCAGTACTTC. The chain uses TRBV2 and TRBJ2-7; possible D gene TRBD2, 5 bases. V was pared by 8 bases and J by 0 bases, with 17 bases between. Germline values: CDR1 SNHLY, CDR2 FYNNEI. The CDR3 contains 15 residues. Full variable domain (outside the CDR3, taken from reference TRBV2 and TRBJ2-7): EPEVTQTPSHQVTQMGQEVILRCVPISNHLYFYWYRQILGQKVEFLVSFYNNEISEKSEIFDDQFSVERPDGSNFTLKIRSTKLEDSAMYFCASRRTPYSSYEQYFGPGTRLTVT.

The CDR3 DNA reads as TGTGCCAGCAGCTTAGGGGACAGTGAAAGAAACACCATATATTTT. Translation: CASSLGDSERNTIYF. The chain carries TRBV7-2 and TRBJ1-3, with 7 bases aligning to TRBD1. This CDR3 comprises 15 residues. V lost 1 base and J lost 5; bases outside the gene matches: 5. Looked up from germline, CDR1 is SGHTA and CDR2 is FQGNSA. The whole variable domain, remainder taken from reference TRBV7-2 and TRBJ1-3, is GAGVSQSPSNKVTEKGKDVELRCDPISGHTALYWYRQSLGQGLEFLIYFQGNSAPDKSGLPSDRFSAERTGGSVSTLTIQRTQQEDSAVYLCASSLGDSERNTIYFGEGSWLTVV.

J is TRBJ2-4 and V is TRBV10-2; D gene ambiguous. This CDR3 comprises 14 residues. Germline V lookup: CDR1 WSHSY, CDR2 SAAADI. Trimming pared 2 bases from V and 0 bases from J, leaving 5 bases between. CDR3 sequence: CASSETVAKNIQYF. The DNA of the CDR3 is TGCGCCAGCAGTGAGACTGTAGCCAAAAACATTCAGTACTTC.

This clone turned up a few times. J is TRBJ1-4 and V is TRBV2; weak D call: TRBD1 (5 bases). Germline CDR1 reads SNHLY; CDR2 reads FYNNEI. V lost 4 bases, J lost 8 bases, and 14 bases lay in between. The CDR3 contains 14 residues. CDR3 sequence reads: CASSAQVTGEKLFF. The CDR3 nucleotides read TGTGCCAGCAGTGCACAGGTCACGGGCGAAAAACTGTTTTTT.

J is TRBJ1-6 and V is TRBV27; TRBD1 is a possible D gene (6 bases). The CDR3 sequence is 15 residues long. With 2 bases removed from V and 6 bases from J, the gap between germline ends came to 11 bases. Germline CDR1 MNHEY, CDR2 SMNVEV (reference sequence). CDR3 DNA: TGTGCCAGCAGTTTAGCCCGGACAGCTAATTCACCCCTCCACTTT. Protein sequence: CASSLARTANSPLHF.

The V gene is TRBV18, the J gene TRBJ2-1; 9 bases map to TRBD2. CDR3 length: 16 amino acids. Germline V gene sequence: CDR1 KGHSH, CDR2 LQKENI. V shed 4 bases, J shed 4 bases, and the junction held 8 bases outside the gene matches. CDR3 nucleotide sequence: TGTGCCAGCTCACTGCTAACTAGCGGGCGATACAATGAGCAGTTCTTC. Translating it yields CASSLLTSGRYNEQFF. The full variable domain, with the rest looked up from reference TRBV18 and TRBJ2-1, is NAGVMQNPRHLVRRRGQEARLRCSPMKGHSHVYWYRQLPEEGLKFMVYLQKENIIDESGMPKERFSAEFPKEGPSILRIQQVVRGDSAAYFCASSLLTSGRYNEQFFGPGTRLTVL.

The chain couples TRBV2 to TRBJ1-2; D perhaps matches TRBD1 (5 bases). Germline loops: CDR1 SNHLY, CDR2 FYNNEI. This CDR3 is built from 12 residues. V shed 6 bases and J shed 6 bases, with 11 bases lying between them. CDR3 in DNA: TGTGCCAGCAGCCGCAGGGAAAATGGCTACACCTTC. This encodes CASSRRENGYTF. Using reference TRBV2 and TRBJ1-2 for the parts outside the CDR3, the full variable domain is EPEVTQTPSHQVTQMGQEVILRCVPISNHLYFYWYRQILGQKVEFLVSFYNNEISEKSEIFDDQFSVERPDGSNFTLKIRSTKLEDSAMYFCASSRRENGYTFGSGTRLTVV.

V usage is TRBV29-1 and J usage is TRBJ2-2; 8 bases are shared with TRBD1. CDR1 is SQVTM, CDR2 ANQGSEA, per germline. With 7 bases clipped from V and 0 bases from J, the junction kept 7 bases outside the gene matches. The CDR3 runs 15 residues. The CDR3 loop reads CSAHRGSTNTGELFF. CDR3 DNA: TGCAGCGCCCACAGGGGGTCCACGAACACCGGGGAGCTGTTTTTT.

Details on this clone: The junction shows a germline mismatch at one end, possibly a read error. The rearrangement links TRBV4-3 to TRBJ2-1; 9 bases fit TRBD2. CDR1 and CDR2 from the germline V gene are LGHNA and YSLEER. CDR3 length equals 14 residues. The CDR3 sequence: CASSQEFGLAIEIF. The CDR3 DNA sequence: TGCGCCAGCAGCCAAGAGTTCGGACTAGCGATTGAAATCTTC.

This clone came up once. The rearrangement uses TRBV27 and TRBJ2-5; no firm D call. The CDR3 length is 15 residues. Germline-derived CDR1 and CDR2 are MNHEY and SMNVEV (reference sequence). Trimming removed 3 bases at V and 4 bases at J, with 15 bases between. Here the CDR3 DNA reads TGTGCCAGCAGTTTTTCTACTCTCACCCGAGAGACCCAGTACTTC. Translating gives CASSFSTLTRETQYF.

With respect to this clone: Germline is not matched at one junction end, which may reflect a read error. The V gene is TRBV6-1, the J gene TRBJ2-2, with TRBD2 as a possible D gene (6 bases). The CDR3 is made up of 14 amino acids. The germline V gene encodes CDR1 MNHNS and CDR2 SASEGT. Here the CDR3 reads CASIEFWGAGELFF. In nucleotides, the CDR3 is TGTGCCAGCATTGAATTCTGGGGGGCCGGGGAGCTGTTTTTT.

The V and J genes are TRBV3-1 (or the pseudogene TRBV3-2) and TRBJ1-2; 8 nucleotides agree with TRBD1. The V segment lost 2 bases and the J segment 8 bases; nucleotides outside the gene matches: 10. The germline gives CDR1 LGHDT, CDR2 YNNKEL (reference sequence). The CDR3 consists of 15 residues. Written as DNA, the CDR3 is TGTGCCAGCAGCCAAAGGGGACAGGACCAAGGGGGCTACACCTTC. The encoded protein is CASSQRGQDQGGYTF.

Only a few counts were recorded for this clone. The rearrangement links TRBV24-1 to TRBJ1-2, with 8 nucleotides matching TRBD1. There are 14 residues in the CDR3. Germline assignment: CDR1 KGHDR and CDR2 SFDVKD. With 5 bases clipped from V and 3 bases from J, the junction kept 4 bases outside the gene matches. The CDR3 region is CATSATGADYGYTF. Here the CDR3 DNA reads TGTGCCACCAGTGCGACAGGGGCAGACTATGGCTACACCTTC.

This chain uses TRBV9 with TRBJ1-1; 9 bases match TRBD1. J gave up 3 bases and V 3 bases, and 3 bases lay outside the gene matches. The V gene's germline CDR1 is SGDLS and CDR2 YYNGEE. CDR3 size: 14 residues. The CDR3 reads CASSGTGGYTEAFF. CDR3 DNA sequence: TGTGCCAGCAGCGGAACAGGGGGCTACACTGAAGCTTTCTTT. The full variable domain, in which reference TRBV9 and TRBJ1-1 provide the parts outside the CDR3, is DSGVTQTPKHLITATGQRVTLRCSPRSGDLSVYWYQQSLDQGLQFLIQYYNGEERAKGNILERFSAQQFPDLHSELNLSSLELGDSALYFCASSGTGGYTEAFFGQGTRLTVV.

The chain has TRBV14 and TRBJ1-2, with a possible D match to TRBD1 (5 bases). CDR1 and CDR2 (germline): SGHDN, FVKESK. The V end was cut by 1 base, the J end by 8 bases, with 14 bases between. The CDR3 has 14 amino acids. This CDR3 is CASSQARRGEGYTF. In DNA, the CDR3 is TGTGCCAGCAGCCAAGCCAGGCGGGGCGAGGGCTACACCTTC.

The chain joins TRBV30 to TRBJ1-3; D remains ambiguous. CDR3 length: 11 amino acids. Trimming stripped 1 base from V and 7 bases from J, with 5 bases between. Per the germline V gene, CDR1 is GTSNPN and CDR2 is SVGIG (reference sequence). CDR3 DNA: TGTGCCTGGAGTGCCCTGAACACCATATATTTT. Its translation: CAWSALNTIYF.

V and J are TRBV27 and TRBJ2-7; the D gene is possibly TRBD2 (6 bases). The CDR3 covers 14 residues. From germline, CDR1 is MNHEY and CDR2 SMNVEV (reference sequence). V shed 7 bases and J shed 3 bases, with 16 bases lying between them. The CDR3 region has the DNA TGTGCCAGCACAGCCCCCCCGGGGGACTACGAGCAGTACTTC. Translating it yields CASTAPPGDYEQYF.

The J gene is TRBJ2-5, the V gene TRBV11-2; a possible D gene is TRBD2 (7 bases). Per germline, CDR1 SGHAT and CDR2 FQNNGV. The CDR3 extends over 16 amino acids. The ends were cut back, 5 bases at V and 5 bases at J, with 21 bases in the middle. CDR3 bases: TGTGCCAGCAGCCTCACCGGGTGGGGGGGCGGTGAGACCCAGTACTTC. The encoded protein is CASSLTGWGGGETQYF.

The chain is built from TRBV7-6 and TRBJ2-5, with 12 bases matching TRBD1. Losses at the gene ends were 4 bases for V and 5 bases for J; bases not matched to a gene: 5. The CDR3 runs to 15 residues. Germline-derived CDR1 and CDR2 are SGHVS and FNYEAQ. Here the CDR3 DNA reads TGTGCCAGCAGCTCGGGACAGGGGGCGACGGAGACCCAGTACTTC. This sequence encodes CASSSGQGATETQYF.

CDR3 in DNA: TGTGCCAGCAGCGTACACAGGGAAGGTGCTGGAAACACCATATATTTT. Encoded protein: CASSVHREGAGNTIYF. V gene TRBV7-2 combines with J gene TRBJ1-3, with D maybe TRBD1 (6 bases). The CDR3 runs to 16 residues. The V and J ends lost 5 bases and 2 bases respectively, with 16 bases between them. Germline CDR1 SGHTA, CDR2 FQGNSA. Drawing the rest from reference TRBV7-2 and TRBJ1-3, the complete variable domain is GAGVSQSPSNKVTEKGKDVELRCDPISGHTALYWYRQSLGQGLEFLIYFQGNSAPDKSGLPSDRFSAERTGGSVSTLTIQRTQQEDSAVYLCASSVHREGAGNTIYFGEGSWLTVV.

This rearrangement joins TRBV12-3 or TRBV12-4 to TRBJ2-7; 10 bases fit TRBD2. This CDR3 spans 13 amino acids. V lost 8 bases, J lost 3 bases, and 4 bases stayed unmatched. CDR3 protein: CASGAGGHYEQYF. The DNA of the CDR3 is TGTGCCAGCGGAGCGGGGGGGCACTACGAGCAGTACTTC.

CDR3 loop: CASSTPPEYEQYF. The CDR3 nucleotides read TGTGCCAGCAGCACCCCCCCAGAATACGAGCAGTACTTC. The chain has TRBV9 and TRBJ2-7; unclear D gene. Trimming shortened V by 4 bases and J by 4 bases, and 12 bases separated the two germline ends. The CDR3 is 13 residues long. Germline assignment: CDR1 SGDLS and CDR2 YYNGEE.

This clone appeared a single time. This CDR3 is CASSQDGRVEFSYNSPLHF. In nucleotides, the CDR3 is TGTGCCAGCAGCCAAGATGGCAGGGTTGAGTTCTCCTATAATTCACCCCTCCACTTT. The chain has TRBV3-1 (or the pseudogene TRBV3-2) and TRBJ1-6; D is possibly TRBD1 (5 bases). Trimming removed 0 bases at V and 0 bases at J, with 15 bases between. CDR3 size: 19 residues. Germline V gives CDR1 LGHDT, CDR2 YNNKEL (reference sequence).

The chain is built from TRBV18 and TRBJ2-7; 9 positions agree with TRBD1. The J segment lost 3 bases and the V segment lost 5 bases, leaving 8 bases of the junction unmatched. The CDR3 runs 15 residues. Germline-derived CDR1 and CDR2 are KGHSH and LQKENI. This CDR3 is CASSFPGQGDYEQYF. The CDR3 DNA reads TGTGCCAGCTCATTCCCGGGACAGGGAGACTACGAGCAGTACTTC. Full variable domain (rest looked up from reference TRBV18 and TRBJ2-7): NAGVMQNPRHLVRRRGQEARLRCSPMKGHSHVYWYRQLPEEGLKFMVYLQKENIIDESGMPKERFSAEFPKEGPSILRIQQVVRGDSAAYFCASSFPGQGDYEQYFGPGTRLTVT.

The V call is TRBV7-2, the J call TRBJ1-3; D not resolved. The CDR3 length is 16 residues. V lost 2 bases, J lost 3 bases, and 14 bases lay in between. Germline CDR1 is SGHTA and CDR2 is FQGNSA. The CDR3 nucleotides are TGTGCCAGCAGCTTAAATGGGCCGGATCGTGGAAACACCATATATTTT. Translating it yields CASSLNGPDRGNTIYF. Combining the CDR3 with reference TRBV7-2 and TRBJ1-3 gives the whole variable domain GAGVSQSPSNKVTEKGKDVELRCDPISGHTALYWYRQSLGQGLEFLIYFQGNSAPDKSGLPSDRFSAERTGGSVSTLTIQRTQQEDSAVYLCASSLNGPDRGNTIYFGEGSWLTVV.

This clone was counted between two and nine times. This rearrangement joins TRBV29-1 to TRBJ2-7, with a weak D call TRBD1 (5 bases). V lost 7 bases, J lost 6 bases, and 16 bases lay in between. This CDR3 contains 12 residues. Germline CDR1 SQVTM, CDR2 ANQGSEA. CDR3 in DNA: TGCAGCGGTGGACACGGAGTAGCCGAGCAGTACTTC. This sequence encodes CSGGHGVAEQYF.